The 24 T cell receptor beta chains below all came from one sample that was sequenced in a study of shared clonotypes between healthy human individuals. Libraries were prepared by immunoSEQ multiplex PCR; TCRdb keeps only in-frame clonotypes and omits some of them. The sample holds about 2.4 million clones, around nine tenths seen once. The sequencing input was naive CD4+ T cells sorted from blood. Sample subset: CD45RA+ positively selected. All receptors derive from a man between 18 and 29 years old in good health.

Comment on this clone: Other DNA sequences of this sample code for an identical CDR3. This chain uses TRBV7-2 with TRBJ2-7; weak D call: TRBD1 (6 bases). The length of the CDR3 is 15 residues. Trimming pared 1 base from V and 2 bases from J, leaving 12 bases between. Per germline, CDR1 SGHTA and CDR2 FQGNSA. This CDR3 reads CASSLEPAGAYEQYF. CDR3 in DNA: TGTGCCAGCAGCTTAGAACCTGCAGGGGCCTACGAGCAGTACTTC.

This clone is a singleton in its sample. V and J are TRBV28 and TRBJ2-2, with a tentative D call TRBD2 (6 bases). The CDR3 is made up of 15 amino acids. Trimming cost V 3 bases and J 3 bases, with 11 bases left between them. In germline, CDR1 is MDHEN, CDR2 SYDVKM. The CDR3: CASSFQGGYTGELFF. DNA of the CDR3: TGTGCCAGCAGTTTTCAGGGAGGCTACACCGGGGAGCTGTTTTTT.

Concerning this clone itself: This sample also contains other DNA sequences that code for the same CDR3. This chain uses TRBV30 with TRBJ2-7, with D unclear. Germline lookup yields CDR1 GTSNPN and CDR2 SVGIG (reference sequence). Trimming took 3 bases from V and 3 from J, leaving 6 bases between them. The length of the CDR3 is 11 residues. For the CDR3, the DNA is TGTGCCTGGAGCCGGGTCTACGAGCAGTACTTC. Translated: CAWSRVYEQYF.

This clone was detected once. This chain connects TRBV6-1 to TRBJ1-2, with D possibly matching TRBD1 (6 bases). V was pared by 0 bases and J by 5 bases, with 10 bases between. Germline CDR1 reads MNHNS; CDR2 reads SASEGT. CDR3 length: 14 residues. The CDR3 nucleotides are TGTGCCAGCAGTGAAGCGCTACAGGGATATGGCTACACCTTC. Translation gives CASSEALQGYGYTF.

The chain employs TRBV5-6 and TRBJ1-2; D call uncertain. The CDR3 totals 13 residues. The germline V gene encodes CDR1 SGHDT and CDR2 YYEEEE. The V and J ends lost 4 bases and 8 bases respectively, with 15 bases between them. Here the CDR3 reads CASSGAVGGGYTF. In DNA form, the CDR3 reads TGTGCCAGCAGCGGAGCCGTGGGAGGAGGCTACACCTTC.

This rearrangement joins TRBV5-6 to TRBJ1-1; no reliable D call. Per the germline V gene, CDR1 is SGHDT and CDR2 is YYEEEE. This CDR3 comprises 14 residues. V lost 0 bases, J lost 1 base, and 7 bases lay in between. In nucleotides, the CDR3 is TGTGCCAGCAGCTTGGACGGTGGGAACACTGAAGCTTTCTTT. The encoded protein is CASSLDGGNTEAFF. Full variable domain (remainder filled in from reference TRBV5-6 and TRBJ1-1): DAGVTQSPTHLIKTRGQQVTLRCSPKSGHDTVSWYQQALGQGPQFIFQYYEEEERQRGNFPDRFSGHQFPNYSSELNVNALLLGDSALYLCASSLDGGNTEAFFGQGTRLTVV.

This clone was observed a single time. The CDR3 reads CASSARRLAGGPVEQFF. The CDR3 nucleotides are TGTGCCAGTAGTGCCCGAAGACTAGCGGGAGGGCCCGTTGAGCAGTTCTTC. This chain connects TRBV19 to TRBJ2-1, with TRBD2 identical over 14 bases. Germline V gives CDR1 LNHDA, CDR2 SQIVND (reference sequence). Unmatched junction bases numbered 12, after V lost 5 bases and J lost 9 bases. The CDR3 runs to 17 residues.

V gene TRBV19 combines with J gene TRBJ1-3; D ambiguous. Germline loops: CDR1 LNHDA, CDR2 SQIVND (reference sequence). Trimming pared 5 bases from V and 0 bases from J, leaving 14 bases between. The CDR3 runs to 16 residues. Here the CDR3 DNA reads TGTGCCAGTAGTGGCCGTTCATTGGGCTCTGGAAACACCATATATTTT. This sequence encodes CASSGRSLGSGNTIYF.

As for this clone: This sample also contains other DNA sequences that code for the same CDR3. J is TRBJ2-3 and V is TRBV28; the D gene is possibly TRBD2 (5 bases). The germline V gene has CDR1 MDHEN and CDR2 SYDVKM. V was shortened by 5 bases and J by 3 bases, with 9 bases between the two germline ends. This CDR3 is 13 amino acids long. This chain's CDR3 is CASSGGRTDTQYF. The CDR3 nucleotides are TGTGCCAGCAGTGGAGGTAGGACAGATACGCAGTATTTT.

Details on this clone: Different DNA sequences within this sample yield the same CDR3. This rearrangement joins TRBV5-1 to TRBJ1-5, with D hard to call. The CDR3 has 14 residues. Germline V lookup: CDR1 SGHRS, CDR2 YFSETQ. V was shortened by 0 bases and J by 2 bases, with 6 bases between the two germline ends. CDR3 nucleotide sequence: TGCGCCAGCAGCTTGGGCTTGGGCAATCAGCCCCAGCATTTT. Its translation is CASSLGLGNQPQHF. The whole variable domain, filled in from reference TRBV5-1 and TRBJ1-5, reads KAGVTQTPRYLIKTRGQQVTLSCSPISGHRSVSWYQQTPGQGLQFLFEYFSETQRNKGNFPGRFSGRQFSNSRSEMNVSTLELGDSALYLCASSLGLGNQPQHFGDGTRLSIL.

This chain joins TRBV18 and TRBJ2-4; 7 bases line up with TRBD1. V trimming: 3 bases; J trimming: 0 bases; junction bases outside the gene matches: 5. Germline V lookup: CDR1 KGHSH, CDR2 LQKENI. The CDR3 is made up of 16 amino acids. DNA for the CDR3: TGTGCCAGCTCACCGACAGGGCCGCTAGCCAAAAACATTCAGTACTTC. As protein: CASSPTGPLAKNIQYF.

A remark on this clone: The same CDR3 also results from other DNA sequences found in this sample. V usage is TRBV18 and J usage is TRBJ2-7; TRBD2 matches 12 bases. There are 15 residues in the CDR3. Germline V gene sequence: CDR1 KGHSH, CDR2 LQKENI. Losses at the gene ends were 3 bases for V and 5 bases for J; bases not matched to a gene: 5. CDR3 bases: TGTGCCAGCTCACCGCCGACTAGCGGGAGTAACGAGCAGTACTTC. Its translation: CASSPPTSGSNEQYF.

This chain connects TRBV2 to TRBJ1-5; D gene unclear. Trimming took 7 bases from V and 10 from J, leaving 17 bases between them. The CDR3 covers 13 residues. Per the germline V gene, CDR1 is SNHLY and CDR2 is FYNNEI. In DNA form, the CDR3 reads TGTGCCAGCAACCGTAGGGTTTTTGAACCCCAGCATTTT. This codes for CASNRRVFEPQHF.

On this clone itself: This sample also contains other DNA sequences that code for the same CDR3. J is TRBJ2-2 and V is TRBV28; D gene unclear. The CDR3 has 12 residues. Per germline, CDR1 MDHEN and CDR2 SYDVKM. V was trimmed by 1 base and J by 5 bases, leaving 2 bases between them. The CDR3 reads CASSLSTGELFF. Written as DNA, the CDR3 is TGTGCCAGCAGTTTATCGACCGGGGAGCTGTTTTTT.

The V call is TRBV5-1, the J call TRBJ2-3; D unclear. The CDR3 is 12 amino acids. CDR1 and CDR2 from the germline V gene are SGHRS and YFSETQ. The ends were cut back, 4 bases at V and 2 bases at J, with 5 bases in the middle. The CDR3 reads CASSQDTDTQYF. The CDR3 DNA is TGCGCCAGCAGCCAAGACACAGATACGCAGTATTTT.

This chain uses TRBV29-1 with TRBJ1-4, with 8 bases matching TRBD1. V trimming: 7 bases; J trimming: 6 bases; junction bases outside the gene matches: 4. Germline V lookup: CDR1 SQVTM, CDR2 ANQGSEA. The CDR3 covers 12 residues. This CDR3 is CSGTGPDEKLFF. For the CDR3, the DNA is TGCAGCGGGACAGGGCCCGATGAAAAACTGTTTTTT. The full variable domain, completed using reference TRBV29-1 and TRBJ1-4, is SAVISQKPSRDICQRGTSLTIQCQVDSQVTMMFWYRQQPGQSLTLIATANQGSEATYESGFVIDKFPISRPNLTFSTLTVSNMSPEDSSIYLCSGTGPDEKLFFGSGTQLSVL.

This chain joins TRBV4-2 and TRBJ1-2; the D is unclear. V lost 1 base and J lost 2, with 14 bases in between. Germline V lookup: CDR1 LGHNA, CDR2 YNFKEQ. This CDR3 has 16 residues. The CDR3 is CASSQALGDLNYGYTF. DNA for the CDR3: TGTGCCAGCAGCCAAGCGCTCGGAGACTTAAACTATGGCTACACCTTC.

To note about this clone: Other DNA variants within this sample encode the same CDR3. This CDR3 is CASSLANEQFF. CDR3 coding DNA: TGCGCCAGCAGCTTAGCGAATGAGCAGTTCTTC. This chain joins TRBV5-1 and TRBJ2-1; D is ambiguous. From germline, CDR1 is SGHRS and CDR2 YFSETQ. V was pared by 2 bases and J by 7 bases, with 4 bases between. The CDR3 loop spans 11 amino acids.

This chain connects TRBV28 to TRBJ1-2; D possibly corresponds to TRBD1 (5 bases). Germline CDR1 and CDR2: MDHEN and SYDVKM. The V gene lost 2 bases and the J gene lost 7 bases, with 11 bases spanning the gap. The CDR3 covers 13 residues. The CDR3 nucleotides are TGTGCCAGCAGTTTAGCGGGGCAGGCTGGCTACACCTTC. Protein: CASSLAGQAGYTF.

This chain connects TRBV15 to TRBJ2-7, with 7 bases matching TRBD2. The CDR3 loop spans 16 amino acids. Trimming at V came to 0 bases and at J to 1 base, leaving 6 bases not matched to a gene. Germline values: CDR1 LNHNV, CDR2 YYDKDF (reference sequence). The DNA for the CDR3 is TGTGCCACCAGCAGAGAGGAGACTAGCAGGTCCTACGAGCAGTACTTC. Encoded protein: CATSREETSRSYEQYF.

The chain recombines TRBV6-5 with TRBJ2-5; D call uncertain. CDR1 is MNHEY and CDR2 is SVGAGI in the germline V gene. This CDR3 spans 11 amino acids. V shed 6 bases and J shed 3 bases, with 5 bases lying between them. For the CDR3, the DNA is TGTGCCAGCAGCATAAAAGAGACCCAGTACTTC. Amino acids: CASSIKETQYF.

The chain has TRBV19 and TRBJ2-3, with TRBD2 as a possible D gene (6 bases). This CDR3 region has 15 residues. CDR1 and CDR2 (germline): LNHDA, SQIVND (reference sequence). V was shortened by 3 bases and J by 0 bases, with 10 bases between the two germline ends. The CDR3 region has the DNA TGTGCCAGTAGTATGGGCGGGGCGAGCACAGATACGCAGTATTTT. Amino acid sequence: CASSMGGASTDTQYF.

This sequence joins TRBV10-3 and TRBJ2-7; D is unclear. V shed 4 bases and J shed 1 base, with 8 bases lying between them. CDR1 is ENHRY and CDR2 is SYGVKD in the germline V gene. The CDR3 has 13 residues. The CDR3 DNA reads as TGTGCCATCAGTGGGAGACGGTCCTACGAGCAGTACTTC. It yields the protein CAISGRRSYEQYF.

The V and J genes are TRBV19 and TRBJ1-4; D is perhaps TRBD1 (5 bases). The CDR3 runs to 17 residues. Germline V lookup: CDR1 LNHDA, CDR2 SQIVND (reference sequence). The ends were cut back, 1 base at V and 3 bases at J, with 15 bases in the middle. The CDR3 region is CASSIAPGMVANEKLFF. DNA of the CDR3: TGTGCCAGTAGTATAGCGCCAGGGATGGTGGCTAATGAAAAACTGTTTTTT. The variable domain in full, with the rest retrieved from reference TRBV19 and TRBJ1-4, is DGGITQSPKYLFRKEGQNVTLSCEQNLNHDAMYWYRQDPGQGLRLIYYSQIVNDFQKGDIAEGYSVSREKKESFPLTVTSAQKNPTAFYLCASSIAPGMVANEKLFFGSGTQLSVL.